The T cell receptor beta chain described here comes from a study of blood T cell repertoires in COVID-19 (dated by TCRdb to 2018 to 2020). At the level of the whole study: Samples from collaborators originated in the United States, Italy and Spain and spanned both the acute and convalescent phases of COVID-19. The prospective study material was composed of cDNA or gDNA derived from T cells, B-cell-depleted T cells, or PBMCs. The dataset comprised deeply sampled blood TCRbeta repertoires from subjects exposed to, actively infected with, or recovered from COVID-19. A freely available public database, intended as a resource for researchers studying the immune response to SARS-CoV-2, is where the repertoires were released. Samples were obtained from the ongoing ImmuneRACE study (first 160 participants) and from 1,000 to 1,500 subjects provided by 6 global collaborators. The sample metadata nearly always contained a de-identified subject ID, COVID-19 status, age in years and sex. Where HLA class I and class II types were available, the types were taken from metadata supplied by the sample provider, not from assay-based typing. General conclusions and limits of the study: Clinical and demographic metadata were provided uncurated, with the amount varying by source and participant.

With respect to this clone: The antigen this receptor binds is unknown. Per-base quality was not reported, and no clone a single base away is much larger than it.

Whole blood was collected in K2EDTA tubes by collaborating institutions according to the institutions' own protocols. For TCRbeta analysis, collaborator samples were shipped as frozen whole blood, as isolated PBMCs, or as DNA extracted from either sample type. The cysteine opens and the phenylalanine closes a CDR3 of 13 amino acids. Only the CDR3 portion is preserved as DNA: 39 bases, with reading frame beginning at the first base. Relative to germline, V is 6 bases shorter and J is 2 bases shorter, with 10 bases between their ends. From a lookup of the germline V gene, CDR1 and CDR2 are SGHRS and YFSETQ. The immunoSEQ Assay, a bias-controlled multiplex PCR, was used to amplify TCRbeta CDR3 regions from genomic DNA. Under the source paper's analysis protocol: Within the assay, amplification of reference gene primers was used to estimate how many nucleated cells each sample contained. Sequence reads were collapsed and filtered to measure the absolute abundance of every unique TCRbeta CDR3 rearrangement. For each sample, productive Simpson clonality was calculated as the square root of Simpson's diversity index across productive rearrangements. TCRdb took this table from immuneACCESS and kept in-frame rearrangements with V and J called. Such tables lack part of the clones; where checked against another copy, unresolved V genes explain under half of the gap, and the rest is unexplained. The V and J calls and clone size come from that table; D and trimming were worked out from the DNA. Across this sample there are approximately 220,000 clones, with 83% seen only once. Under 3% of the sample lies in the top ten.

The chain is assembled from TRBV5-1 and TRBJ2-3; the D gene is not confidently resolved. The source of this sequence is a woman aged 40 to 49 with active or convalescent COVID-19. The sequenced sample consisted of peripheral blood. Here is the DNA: TGCGCCAGCACCACACATACCACAGATACGCAGTATTTT. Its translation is CASTTHTTDTQYF.